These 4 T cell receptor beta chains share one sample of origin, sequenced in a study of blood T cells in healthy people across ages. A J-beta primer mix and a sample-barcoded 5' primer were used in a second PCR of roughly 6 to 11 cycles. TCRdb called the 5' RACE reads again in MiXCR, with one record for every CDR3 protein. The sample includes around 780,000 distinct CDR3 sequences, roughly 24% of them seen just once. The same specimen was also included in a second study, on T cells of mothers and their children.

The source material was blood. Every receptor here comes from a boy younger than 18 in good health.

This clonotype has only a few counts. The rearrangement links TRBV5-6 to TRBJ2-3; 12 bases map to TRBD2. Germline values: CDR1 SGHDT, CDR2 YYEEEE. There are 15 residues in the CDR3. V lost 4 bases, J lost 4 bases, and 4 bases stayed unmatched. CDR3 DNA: TGTGCCAGCAGCCGCTCTAGCGGGGGGGCAGATACGCAGTATTTT. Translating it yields CASSRSSGGADTQYF.

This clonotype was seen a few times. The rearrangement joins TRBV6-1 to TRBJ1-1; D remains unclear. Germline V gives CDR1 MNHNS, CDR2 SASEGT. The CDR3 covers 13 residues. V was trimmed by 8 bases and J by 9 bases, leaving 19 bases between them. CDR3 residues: CASSDGELRKAFF. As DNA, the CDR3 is TGTGCCAGCTCGGACGGGGAGCTAAGGAAAGCTTTCTTT.

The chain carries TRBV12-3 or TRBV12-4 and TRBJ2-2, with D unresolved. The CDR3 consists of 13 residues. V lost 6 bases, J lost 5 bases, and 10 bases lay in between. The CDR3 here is CASRRPGTGELFF. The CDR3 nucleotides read TGTGCCAGCAGACGTCCAGGAACCGGGGAGCTGTTTTTT.

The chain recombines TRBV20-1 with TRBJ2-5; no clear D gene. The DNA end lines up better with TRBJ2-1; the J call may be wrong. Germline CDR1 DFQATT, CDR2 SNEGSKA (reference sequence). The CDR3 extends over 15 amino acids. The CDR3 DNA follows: TGCAGTGCTAGAGATTTGGCCTCCCCGGCCAATGAGCAGTTCTTC. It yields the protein CSARDLASPANEQFF.